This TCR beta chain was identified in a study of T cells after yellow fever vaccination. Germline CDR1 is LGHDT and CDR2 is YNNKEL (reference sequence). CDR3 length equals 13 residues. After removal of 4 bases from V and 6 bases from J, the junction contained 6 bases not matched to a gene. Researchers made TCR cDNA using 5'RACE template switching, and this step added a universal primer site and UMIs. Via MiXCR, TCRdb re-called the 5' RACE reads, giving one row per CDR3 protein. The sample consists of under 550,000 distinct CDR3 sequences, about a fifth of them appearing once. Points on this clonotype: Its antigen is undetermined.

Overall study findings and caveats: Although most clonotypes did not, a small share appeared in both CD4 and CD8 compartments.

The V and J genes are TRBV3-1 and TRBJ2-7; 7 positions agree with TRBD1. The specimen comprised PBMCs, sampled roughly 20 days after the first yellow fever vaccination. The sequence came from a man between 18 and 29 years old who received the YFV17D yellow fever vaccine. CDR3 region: CASSPGQVREQYF. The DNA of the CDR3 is TGTGCCAGCAGCCCCGGACAGGTCCGCGAGCAGTACTTC.